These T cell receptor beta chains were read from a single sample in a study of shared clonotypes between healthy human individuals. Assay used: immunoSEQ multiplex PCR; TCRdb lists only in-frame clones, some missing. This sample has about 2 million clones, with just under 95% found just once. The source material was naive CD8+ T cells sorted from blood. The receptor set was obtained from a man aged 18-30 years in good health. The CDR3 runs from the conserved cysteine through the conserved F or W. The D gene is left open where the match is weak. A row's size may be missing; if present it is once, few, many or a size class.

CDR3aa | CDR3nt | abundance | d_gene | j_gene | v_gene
CASSLYPNQPQHF | TGTGCCAGCAGCTTATACCCCAATCAGCCCCAGCATTTT | NA | NA | TRBJ1-5 | TRBV7-9
CASSTGYEQYF | TGTGCCAGCAGCACCGGCTACGAGCAGTACTTC | NA | NA | TRBJ2-7 | TRBV11-2
CASSSGTEAYEQYF | TGTGCCAGCAGCTCCGGGACAGAGGCCTACGAGCAGTACTTC | NA | TRBD1 | TRBJ2-7 | TRBV4-2
CSVEEGVGQAYEQYF | TGCAGCGTTGAAGAGGGAGTAGGACAGGCCTACGAGCAGTACTTC | NA | TRBD1 | TRBJ2-7 | TRBV29-1
CASSQVPESNTGELFF | TGCGCCAGCAGCCAAGTTCCGGAGTCGAACACCGGGGAGCTGTTTTTT | NA | NA | TRBJ2-2 | TRBV4-3
CASSIVPDTEAFF | TGTGCCAGTAGTATAGTCCCGGACACTGAAGCTTTCTTT | NA | NA | TRBJ1-1 | TRBV19
CASSQETGTGPGFNSYEQYF | TGTGCCAGCAGCCAAGAAACGGGGACAGGCCCTGGATTTAACTCCTACGAGCAGTACTTC | NA | TRBD1 | TRBJ2-7 | TRBV4-2
CASSRSGVDYEQYF | TGTGCCAGCAGCCGCTCGGGGGTCGATTACGAGCAGTACTTC | NA | NA | TRBJ2-7 | TRBV7-9
CASSLSIREQFF | TGTGCCAGCAGCTTGTCAATCAGGGAGCAGTTCTTC | NA | NA | TRBJ2-1 | TRBV5-4
CSVQGTVGTEAFF | TGCAGCGTTCAAGGGACTGTTGGCACTGAAGCTTTCTTT | NA | NA | TRBJ1-1 | TRBV29-1
CASSDPSTGRVEGYTF | TGTGCCAGCAGTGACCCTTCGACAGGGCGGGTCGAAGGCTACACCTTC | NA | TRBD1 | TRBJ1-2 | TRBV2
CASSPQPGQGRETQYF | TGTGCCAGCAGCCCTCAGCCGGGACAGGGGAGGGAGACCCAGTACTTC | NA | TRBD1 | TRBJ2-5 | TRBV13
CASSPIGGPQETQYF | TGTGCCAGCAGTCCCATAGGGGGGCCCCAAGAGACCCAGTACTTC | NA | NA | TRBJ2-5 | TRBV27
CASSSLRTSGMEEQYF | TGTGCCAGCAGCTCCCTAAGGACTAGCGGGATGGAGGAGCAGTACTTC | NA | TRBD2 | TRBJ2-7 | TRBV5-6
CASSFYTSGSDEQFF | TGCGCCAGCAGCTTTTATACTAGCGGGAGCGATGAGCAGTTCTTC | NA | TRBD2 | TRBJ2-1 | TRBV5-1
CSVERDNPYEQYF | TGCAGCGTTGAGAGGGACAATCCCTACGAGCAGTACTTC | NA | NA | TRBJ2-7 | TRBV29-1
CASSHTGYVNEQFF | TGCGCCAGCAGCCATACAGGGTACGTGAATGAGCAGTTCTTC | NA | NA | TRBJ2-1 | TRBV4-1
CASTPLGDYGYTF | TGTGCCAGCACCCCACTTGGGGACTATGGCTACACCTTC | NA | NA | TRBJ1-2 | TRBV28
CASSVSNEQFF | TGTGCCAGCAGTGTAAGCAATGAGCAGTTCTTC | NA | NA | TRBJ2-1 | TRBV6-6
CASSYGPDNEQFF | TGTGCCAGCAGCTACGGGCCAGACAATGAGCAGTTCTTC | NA | NA | TRBJ2-1 | TRBV7-8
CASSLGQGTGEQYF | TGTGCTAGCAGCTTAGGACAGGGGACGGGAGAGCAGTACTTC | NA | TRBD1 | TRBJ2-7 | TRBV7-7
CASSENRDSSGNTIYF | TGTGCCAGCAGTGAGAACAGGGATTCTAGCGGAAACACCATATATTTT | NA | NA | TRBJ1-3 | TRBV2
CASSPNTGTSIRDQETQYF | TGTGCCAGCAGCCCAAACACCGGGACTAGTATTCGGGACCAAGAGACCCAGTACTTC | NA | TRBD2 | TRBJ2-5 | TRBV5-6
CASSQLDTVYEQYF | TGCGCCAGCAGCCAATTGGACACAGTTTACGAGCAGTACTTC | once | NA | TRBJ2-7 | TRBV4-1
CAISGDRVLGVQYF | TGTGCCATCAGTGGGGACAGAGTCTTAGGTGTGCAGTACTTC | NA | TRBD1 | TRBJ2-7 | TRBV10-3
CASSLEEAGVWADTQYF | TGTGCCAGCAGCTTAGAAGAGGCGGGAGTATGGGCAGATACGCAGTATTTT | NA | TRBD2 | TRBJ2-3 | TRBV7-2
CASSLRGSYGYTF | TGTGCCAGCAGTTTGAGAGGGAGCTATGGCTACACCTTC | NA | NA | TRBJ1-2 | TRBV28
CASSIGEGRSTDTQYF | TGTGCCAGTAGTATAGGTGAGGGGAGGAGCACAGATACGCAGTATTTT | NA | NA | TRBJ2-3 | TRBV19
CASSTSGSEAFF | TGTGCCAGCAGTACCAGCGGTAGTGAAGCTTTCTTT | NA | NA | TRBJ1-1 | TRBV27
CASSLERPGGKTDTQYF | TGTGCCAGCAGCTTAGAACGGCCAGGGGGTAAGACAGATACGCAGTATTTT | NA | TRBD1 | TRBJ2-3 | TRBV7-9
CASSDMQGAFSPLHF | TGTGCCAGCAGTGATATGCAGGGGGCTTTCTCACCCCTCCACTTT | NA | TRBD1 | TRBJ1-6 | TRBV2
CASSREPGGDQKLFF | TGCGCCAGCAGTCGTGAGCCCGGGGGAGACCAAAAACTGTTTTTT | NA | NA | TRBJ1-4 | TRBV4-1
CASSSRDSSNEQFF | TGTGCCAGCAGCTCACGGGACTCATCCAATGAGCAGTTCTTC | NA | NA | TRBJ2-1 | TRBV7-9
CASSFLERGYNEQFF | TGTGCCAGCAGTTTCCTGGAGCGGGGGTACAATGAGCAGTTCTTC | NA | TRBD2 | TRBJ2-1 | TRBV28
CASSLLTVYNIQYF | TGTGCCAGCAGCTTGTTAACGGTTTATAACATTCAGTACTTC | NA | NA | TRBJ2-4 | TRBV5-6
CASSQTSGEQFF | TGCGCCAGCAGCCAAACTAGTGGCGAGCAGTTCTTC | NA | NA | TRBJ2-1 | TRBV4-1
CASSLEGADTQYF | TGTGCCAGCAGTTTAGAGGGGGCAGATACGCAGTATTTT | NA | NA | TRBJ2-3 | TRBV28
CAWSVQGTGPDEQYF | TGTGCCTGGAGTGTACAGGGGACAGGGCCCGACGAGCAGTACTTC | NA | TRBD1 | TRBJ2-7 | TRBV30
CASSEALSLTTEAFF | TGTGCCAGCAGTGAAGCTTTATCGCTCACGACTGAAGCTTTCTTT | NA | NA | TRBJ1-1 | TRBV6-1
CASSERVGETQYF | TGTGCCAGCAGTGAAAGGGTTGGTGAGACCCAGTACTTC | NA | NA | TRBJ2-5 | TRBV2